Following are 27 T cell receptor beta chains from one sample sequenced in a study of beta chain features in type 1 diabetes. TCRB transcripts that were expressed got sequenced, as all of the isolated RNA had been reverse transcribed. TCRdb's table, derived via immunoSEQ multiplex PCR, lists solely in-frame clones and lacks some. The table shows 860,000 or so clones, with roughly 15% occurring only once. Material: naive CD4+ T cells from blood. The receptors derive from a young woman in good health.

The table lists this clone with a few counts. The rearrangement uses TRBV29-1 and TRBJ2-3; no clear D. V was clipped by 2 bases and J by 2 bases, with 5 bases between them. The germline V gene has CDR1 SQVTM and CDR2 ANQGSEA. The CDR3 sequence is 12 residues long. This CDR3 reads CSVEMLTDTQYF. CDR3 DNA: TGCAGCGTTGAAATGCTCACAGATACGCAGTATTTT.

This clone was observed a handful of times. The chain uses TRBV4-1 and TRBJ1-5, with 8 bases that match TRBD1. The CDR3 is 17 residues long. The V gene end was trimmed by 1 base and the J gene end by 7 bases; junction bases not matched to a gene: 12. The germline gives CDR1 MGHRA, CDR2 YSYEKL. CDR3 residues: CASSQGPKQGEGQPQHF. The CDR3 nucleotides are TGCGCCAGCAGCCAAGGGCCCAAACAGGGGGAAGGGCAGCCCCAGCATTTT.

A note on this clone: The junction shows a germline mismatch at one end, possibly a read error. The V and J genes are TRBV7-7 and TRBJ2-1, with D perhaps matching TRBD2 (5 bases). Germline CDR1 SSHAT, CDR2 FNYEAQ (reference sequence). CDR3 length: 18 amino acids. CDR3 region: CASSFMGAAPRYYNEQFF. CDR3 DNA: TGTGCTAGCAGCTTTATGGGAGCTGCCCCACGATACTATAATGAGCAGTTCTTC.

This clone came up a few times. The rearrangement uses TRBV6-1 and TRBJ2-1; D is uncertain. The CDR3 runs 12 residues. The germline gives CDR1 MNHNS, CDR2 SASEGT. The germline V and J ends were trimmed by 6 bases and 8 bases, with 11 bases remaining between them. The CDR3 bases are TGTGCCAGCAGCCCCCGATATGATGAGCAGTTCTTC. This encodes CASSPRYDEQFF.

This clone showed up just a few times. The rearrangement joins TRBV7-2 to TRBJ2-2; D is undetermined. In germline, CDR1 is SGHTA, CDR2 FQGNSA. This CDR3 has 17 residues. V was cut by 0 bases and J by 0 bases, with 11 bases left in between. CDR3 region: CASSLALSHANTGELFF. The CDR3 bases are TGTGCCAGCAGCTTAGCGCTTTCACATGCGAACACCGGGGAGCTGTTTTTT.

This clone came up a few times. The chain has TRBV6-6 and TRBJ1-2; possible D gene TRBD1, 6 bases. Germline V gene sequence: CDR1 MNHNY, CDR2 SVGAGI (reference sequence). This CDR3 region has 12 residues. The V gene lost 7 bases and the J gene lost 4 bases, with 10 bases spanning the gap. The CDR3 DNA reads as TGTGCCAGCACGCGGGGGCCCTATGGCTACACCTTC. This encodes CASTRGPYGYTF.

This clone has only a few counts. V is TRBV18 and J is TRBJ2-5; D gene uncertain. The CDR3 loop spans 14 amino acids. In germline, CDR1 is KGHSH, CDR2 LQKENI. V was pared by 3 bases and J by 2 bases, with 10 bases between. The CDR3 is CASSPGQEQETQYF. The CDR3 DNA follows: TGTGCCAGCTCACCGGGCCAGGAGCAAGAGACCCAGTACTTC.

V is TRBV5-1 and J is TRBJ1-2, with 7 positions matching TRBD1. The CDR3 sequence is 13 residues long. V lost 2 bases to trimming and J lost 2 bases; unmatched junction nucleotides: 0. CDR1 is SGHRS and CDR2 is YFSETQ in the germline V gene. This chain's CDR3 is CASSLQGNYGYTF. CDR3 nucleotides: TGCGCCAGCAGCTTACAGGGGAACTATGGCTACACCTTC.

This clone was seen a handful of times. The V and J genes are TRBV9 and TRBJ2-7; weak D call: TRBD2 (5 bases). Germline V gives CDR1 SGDLS, CDR2 YYNGEE. V dropped 4 bases and J dropped 0 bases, with 11 bases sitting between them. The CDR3 spans 14 residues. CDR3 nucleotides: TGTGCCAGCAGCCCCCCTAGCAGCTCCTACGAGCAGTACTTC. As protein: CASSPPSSSYEQYF.

There are a few counts of this clone. V and J are TRBV5-1 and TRBJ1-1, with D unclear. Germline V CDR1 and CDR2: SGHRS, YFSETQ. The CDR3 totals 17 residues. The V and J ends lost 0 bases and 3 bases respectively, with 18 bases between them. The CDR3 reads CASSLAVSVQRDTEAFF. The CDR3 coding sequence is TGCGCCAGCAGCTTGGCTGTATCGGTCCAGAGAGACACTGAAGCTTTCTTT.

The chain combines TRBV5-6 with TRBJ2-3; D is unclear. The V gene lost 4 bases and the J gene lost 0 bases, with 12 bases spanning the gap. Per germline, CDR1 SGHDT and CDR2 YYEEEE. The CDR3 length is 15 residues. This CDR3 reads CASSVNGNSTDTQYF. CDR3 DNA sequence: TGTGCCAGCAGCGTGAACGGTAATAGCACAGATACGCAGTATTTT.

This clone came up a few times. The V gene is TRBV5-6, the J gene TRBJ2-1, with D uncertain. V lost 2 bases, J lost 15 bases, and 21 bases lay in between. The CDR3 covers 14 residues. From germline, CDR1 is SGHDT and CDR2 YYEEEE. The CDR3 reads CASSLIEIPRHPFF. CDR3 nucleotides: TGTGCCAGCAGCTTAATAGAAATCCCCCGTCATCCGTTCTTC. Using reference TRBV5-6 and TRBJ2-1 for the parts outside the CDR3, the full variable domain is DAGVTQSPTHLIKTRGQQVTLRCSPKSGHDTVSWYQQALGQGPQFIFQYYEEEERQRGNFPDRFSGHQFPNYSSELNVNALLLGDSALYLCASSLIEIPRHPFFGPGTRLTVL.

This clone was found a few times. The chain employs TRBV7-2 and TRBJ2-5; D might be TRBD2 (6 bases). Trimming pared 5 bases from V and 5 bases from J, leaving 12 bases between. The CDR3 contains 13 residues. The germline CDR1 and CDR2 sequences are SGHTA and FQGNSA. CDR3 residues: CASSPWAGETQYF. Written as DNA, the CDR3 is TGTGCCAGCAGCCCGTGGGCGGGGGAGACCCAGTACTTC. The whole variable domain, filled in from reference TRBV7-2 and TRBJ2-5, reads GAGVSQSPSNKVTEKGKDVELRCDPISGHTALYWYRQSLGQGLEFLIYFQGNSAPDKSGLPSDRFSAERTGGSVSTLTIQRTQQEDSAVYLCASSPWAGETQYFGPGTRLLVL.

This clone was found a few times. The genes are TRBV7-8 and TRBJ2-7, with 8 bases identical to TRBD2. CDR1 and CDR2 (germline): SGHVS, FQNEAQ. Germline trimming cut 5 bases from V and 6 bases from J; bases unmatched to any gene: 18. This CDR3 spans 17 amino acids. DNA of the CDR3: TGTGCCAGCAGCAGCGATAGGACTAGCCGGGAGATCCGCGAGCAGTACTTC. The encoded protein is CASSSDRTSREIREQYF.

This clone was detected only a few times. Distinct nucleotide sequences in the sample also encode this CDR3. The chain combines TRBV7-8 with TRBJ2-5; weak D call: TRBD2 (5 bases). Germline CDR1 SGHVS, CDR2 FQNEAQ. Trimming took off 1 base at V and 2 bases at J, with 8 bases between the two ends. There are 14 residues in the CDR3. This CDR3 is CASSLDRGQETQYF. The CDR3 region has the DNA TGTGCCAGCAGCTTAGACCGCGGGCAAGAGACCCAGTACTTC.

Only a few counts were recorded for this clone. The chain carries TRBV28 and TRBJ2-2, with a possible D match to TRBD2 (6 bases). Germline V gene lookup returns CDR1 MDHEN and CDR2 SYDVKM. Deletions cut 11 bases from V and 1 base from J, with 11 bases between. The CDR3 runs 13 residues. The CDR3 loop reads CAARRGNTGELFF. CDR3 nucleotides: TGTGCCGCTCGGAGGGGGAACACCGGGGAGCTGTTTTTT.

The sample holds a few counts of this clone. This specimen includes other DNA sequences encoding the same CDR3. V usage is TRBV5-4 and J usage is TRBJ1-5; no clear D gene. Looked up from germline, CDR1 is SGHNT and CDR2 is YYREEE (reference sequence). The CDR3 is made up of 13 amino acids. V was pared by 4 bases and J by 4 bases, with 9 bases between. The CDR3 region is CASSLDRNQPQHF. The CDR3 bases are TGTGCCAGCAGCCTGGATAGGAATCAGCCCCAGCATTTT. The variable domain in full, with the rest retrieved from reference TRBV5-4 and TRBJ1-5, is ETGVTQSPTHLIKTRGQQVTLRCSSQSGHNTVSWYQQALGQGPQFIFQYYREEENGRGNFPPRFSGLQFPNYSSELNVNALELDDSALYLCASSLDRNQPQHFGDGTRLSIL.

With respect to this clone: Other DNA sequences in this specimen translate into the identical CDR3. This chain uses TRBV9 with TRBJ2-1; D not certain. CDR3 size: 13 residues. Between the trimmed V and J ends, which lost 2 bases and 3 bases, there was a span of 6 bases. CDR1 and CDR2 from the germline V gene are SGDLS and YYNGEE. Here the CDR3 reads CASSVEDYNEQFF. Here the CDR3 DNA reads TGTGCCAGCAGCGTCGAGGACTACAATGAGCAGTTCTTC.

This clone has at least ten counts. This chain uses TRBV14 with TRBJ1-3; D remains ambiguous. V was pared by 4 bases and J by 0 bases, with 16 bases between. There are 17 residues in the CDR3. The germline gives CDR1 SGHDN, CDR2 FVKESK. For the CDR3, the DNA is TGTGCCAGCAGCCCCCGCGAGGCAGTCCGCTCTGGAAACACCATATATTTT. It yields the protein CASSPREAVRSGNTIYF.

This clone has only a few counts. The chain employs TRBV28 and TRBJ1-1; D is unclear. The V end lost 2 bases, the J end lost 2 bases, and 6 bases lay between the germline ends. This CDR3 region has 13 residues. The V gene's germline CDR1 is MDHEN and CDR2 SYDVKM. The CDR3 loop is CASSLRGNTEAFF. The CDR3 DNA follows: TGTGCCAGCAGTTTACGCGGAAACACTGAAGCTTTCTTT.

With respect to this clone: Distinct nucleotide sequences in the sample also encode this CDR3. V and J are TRBV18 and TRBJ2-1; 9 bases fit TRBD2. CDR1 and CDR2 (germline): KGHSH, LQKENI. The V gene end was trimmed by 2 bases and the J gene end by 5 bases; junction bases not matched to a gene: 1. The CDR3 spans 14 residues. CDR3 sequence (DNA): TGTGCCAGCTCACCAATAGCGGGAGACAATGAGCAGTTCTTC. Protein product: CASSPIAGDNEQFF.

This chain uses TRBV6-6 with TRBJ1-1, with unresolved D. The length of the CDR3 is 13 residues. The germline CDR1 and CDR2 sequences are MNHNY and SVGAGI (reference sequence). The ends were cut back, 6 bases at V and 0 bases at J, with 8 bases in the middle. The CDR3 sequence: CASRGPMNTEAFF. Here the CDR3 DNA reads TGTGCCAGCAGAGGGCCGATGAACACTGAAGCTTTCTTT.

This chain uses TRBV15 with TRBJ2-5, with D uncertain. The germline V gene encodes CDR1 LNHNV and CDR2 YYDKDF (reference sequence). V lost 5 bases to trimming and J lost 4 bases, with 8 bases between them. This CDR3 region has 12 residues. The CDR3 sequence: CATSLRLETQYF. The CDR3 DNA is TGTGCCACCAGCCTGCGCTTAGAGACCCAGTACTTC.

This clone was seen a few times. The chain is built from TRBV5-8 and TRBJ1-2; 9 bases line up with TRBD1. The CDR3 length is 17 residues. The germline V gene has CDR1 SGHTS and CDR2 YDEGEE. J was trimmed by 8 bases and V by 0 bases; bases with no gene match: 14. The CDR3 region has the DNA TGTGCCAGCAGCTTGGGGGCGTGGACAGGGGACCTTCGAGGCTACACCTTC. It is translated as CASSLGAWTGDLRGYTF.

The sample holds a few counts of this clone. This rearrangement joins TRBV5-4 to TRBJ1-2; D is possibly TRBD1 (6 bases). The V and J ends lost 4 bases and 6 bases respectively, with 19 bases between them. This CDR3 is 15 amino acids long. Looked up from germline, CDR1 is SGHNT and CDR2 is YYREEE (reference sequence). This CDR3 is CASSDKKPGVDGYTF. The CDR3, as DNA: TGTGCCAGCAGCGACAAAAAGCCAGGGGTTGATGGCTACACCTTC.

This clone was counted between two and nine times. This rearrangement joins TRBV28 to TRBJ2-7; 7 bases line up with TRBD1. The CDR3 totals 12 residues. The V gene end was trimmed by 9 bases and the J gene end by 6 bases; junction bases not matched to a gene: 8. Germline-derived CDR1 and CDR2 are MDHEN and SYDVKM. This chain's CDR3 is CASTSEGAEQYF. The CDR3 bases are TGTGCCAGTACGAGCGAGGGGGCCGAGCAGTACTTC.

This chain joins TRBV18 and TRBJ2-1; D is unclear. The CDR3 consists of 15 residues. With 2 bases removed from V and 4 bases from J, the gap between germline ends came to 12 bases. The germline V gene has CDR1 KGHSH and CDR2 LQKENI. CDR3 DNA: TGTGCCAGCTCACCATCCCGGAGAACTTACAATGAGCAGTTCTTC. Translated, it gives CASSPSRRTYNEQFF.